This record concerns one TCR beta chain sequence. Antigen specificity is unknown. The assay was immunoSEQ multiplex PCR, and TCRdb's table has in-frame clones only and misses some. The table shows about 340,000 clones, with around 79% occurring only once. Germline lookup yields CDR1 SQVTM and CDR2 ANQGSEA. The CDR3 is 12 amino acids. V lost 7 bases and J 4 bases, leaving 11 bases between the germline ends. The CD4+ fraction was divided into a CD45RA+ naive subset and a CD45RA-negative memory subset. These data belong to a study of shared clonotypes between healthy human individuals. Study-level points and caveats: Some naive CD4 clonotypes, around 4.9%, turned up in common across a handful of donors.

This receptor was obtained from a man younger than 40 in good health. Input material: memory CD4+ T cells sorted from blood. The subset: CD45RA-negative fraction. This chain connects TRBV29-1 to TRBJ1-3, with no clear D. This CDR3 is CSGLDPGNTIYF. The CDR3 DNA reads TGCAGCGGCCTTGATCCAGGAAACACCATATATTTT.